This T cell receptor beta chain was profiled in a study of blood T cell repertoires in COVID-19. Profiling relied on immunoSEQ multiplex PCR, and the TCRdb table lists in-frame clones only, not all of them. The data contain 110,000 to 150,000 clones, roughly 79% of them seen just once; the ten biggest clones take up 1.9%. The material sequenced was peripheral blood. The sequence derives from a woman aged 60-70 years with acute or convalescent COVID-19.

CDR3 in DNA: TGTGCCAGCAGAAACCCCGGGACAGGGGCCTACGAGCAGTACTTC. It translates to CASRNPGTGAYEQYF. J is TRBJ2-7 and V is TRBV11-2; 10 bases map to TRBD1. This CDR3 contains 15 residues. V trimming: 6 bases; J trimming: 2 bases; junction bases outside the gene matches: 7. Looked up from germline, CDR1 is SGHAT and CDR2 is FQNNGV.